This T cell receptor (beta chain) originates from a study of T-cell memory formation after mild COVID-19. Overall study findings and caveats: Some SARS-CoV-2-responding clones were already detected in memory before infection.

TCRdb used MiXCR to reprocess the 5' RACE reads, holding one entry per CDR3 protein. The table shows about 360,000 distinct CDR3 sequences, with approximately 14% occurring only once. On this clonotype itself: The antigen remains unidentified.

Source material: PBMCs or a T cell subset sorted from them (not recorded which). The receptor was isolated from a man aged 18 to 30 who had mild COVID-19 (a few samples of this study predate the infection). Cell type and time point are not known.

CDR3 amino acids: CSASGSANQPQHF. The CDR3 nucleotides read TGCAGTGCTAGTGGTTCAGCTAATCAGCCCCAGCATTTT. The chain links TRBV20-1 to TRBJ1-5; D not resolved. The V gene's germline CDR1 is DFQATT and CDR2 SNEGSKA (reference sequence). V was clipped by 3 bases and J by 4 bases, with 10 bases between them. CDR3 length equals 13 residues.